This section outlines one TCR beta chain sequence together with its context. What it recognizes is unknown. Trimming took off 5 bases at V and 11 bases at J, with 18 bases between the two ends. Germline assignment: CDR1 SGHVS and CDR2 FQNEAQ. The CDR3 has 13 residues. The data stem from a study of blood T cells in healthy people across ages. A second PCR, run for roughly 6 to 11 cycles, used a sample-barcoded 5' primer plus a J-beta primer mix. TCRdb itself ran the 5' RACE reads through MiXCR, one entry per CDR3 protein. The table includes 2 million or so distinct CDR3 sequences, about 50% detected once. General study results and limits: Getting older went along with TCR beta diversity per million T cells dropping roughly linearly. Comparison with aged donors showed that long-lived donors had more naive CD4+ cells and higher diversity.

Sequencing was done on a sample of blood. This chain links TRBV7-8 with TRBJ2-5; maybe TRBD2 (5 bases). This receptor was taken from a woman aged 40-49 years in good health. The DNA of the CDR3 is TGTGCCAGCAGCAATAGGGTGGACTCCAAGCAGTACTTC. It codes for CASSNRVDSKQYF.